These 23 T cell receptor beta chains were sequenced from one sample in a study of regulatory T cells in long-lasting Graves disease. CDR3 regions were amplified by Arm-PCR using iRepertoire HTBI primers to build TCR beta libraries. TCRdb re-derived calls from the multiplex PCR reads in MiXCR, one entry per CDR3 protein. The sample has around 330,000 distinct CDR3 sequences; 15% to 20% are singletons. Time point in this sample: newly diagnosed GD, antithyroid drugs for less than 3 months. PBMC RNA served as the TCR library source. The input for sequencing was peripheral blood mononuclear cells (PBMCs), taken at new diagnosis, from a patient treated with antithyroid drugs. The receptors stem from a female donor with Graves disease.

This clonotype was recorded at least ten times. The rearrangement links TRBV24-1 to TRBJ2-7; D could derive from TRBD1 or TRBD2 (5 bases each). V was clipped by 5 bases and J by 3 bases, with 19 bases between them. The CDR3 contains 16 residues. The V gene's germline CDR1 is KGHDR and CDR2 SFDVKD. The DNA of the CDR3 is TGTGCCACCAGTGCCAAGAGTTGGTGGGGGATCTACGAGCAGTACTTC. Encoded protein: CATSAKSWWGIYEQYF.

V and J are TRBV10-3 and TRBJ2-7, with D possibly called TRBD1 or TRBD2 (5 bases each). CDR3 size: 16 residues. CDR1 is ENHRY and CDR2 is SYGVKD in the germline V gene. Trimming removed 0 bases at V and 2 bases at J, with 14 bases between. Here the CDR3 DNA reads TGTGCCATCAGTGAGTCGGAGGACTGGGGCCCCTACGAGCAGTACTTC. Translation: CAISESEDWGPYEQYF.

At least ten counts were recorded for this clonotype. The CDR3 here is CASSPHRGFNYGYTF. The CDR3 DNA reads as TGTGCCAGCAGTCCCCACAGGGGGTTTAACTATGGCTACACCTTC. V and J are TRBV6-2 or TRBV6-3 and TRBJ1-2; 8 bases agree with TRBD1. Germline CDR1 reads MNHEY; CDR2 reads SVGEGT. The length of the CDR3 is 15 residues. V dropped 5 bases and J dropped 1; count of bases not matched to a gene: 6.

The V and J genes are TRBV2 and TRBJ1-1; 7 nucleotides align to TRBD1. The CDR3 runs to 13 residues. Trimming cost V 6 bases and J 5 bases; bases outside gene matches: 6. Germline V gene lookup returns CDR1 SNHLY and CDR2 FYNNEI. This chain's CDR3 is CASRDRWGTEAFF. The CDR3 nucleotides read TGTGCCAGCAGGGACAGGTGGGGGACTGAAGCTTTCTTT.

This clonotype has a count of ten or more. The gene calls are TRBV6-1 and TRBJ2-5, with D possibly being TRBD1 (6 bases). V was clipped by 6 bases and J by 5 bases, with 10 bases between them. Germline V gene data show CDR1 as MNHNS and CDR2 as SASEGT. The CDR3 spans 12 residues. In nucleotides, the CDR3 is TGTGCCAGCAGGACAGGTCGGGAGACCCAGTACTTC. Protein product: CASRTGRETQYF.

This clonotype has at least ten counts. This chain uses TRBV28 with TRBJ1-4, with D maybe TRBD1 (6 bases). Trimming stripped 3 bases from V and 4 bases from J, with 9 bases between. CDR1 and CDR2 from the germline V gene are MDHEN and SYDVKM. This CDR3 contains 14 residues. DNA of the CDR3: TGTGCCAGCAGTTTGGACAGCAATAATGAAAAACTGTTTTTT. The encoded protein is CASSLDSNNEKLFF.

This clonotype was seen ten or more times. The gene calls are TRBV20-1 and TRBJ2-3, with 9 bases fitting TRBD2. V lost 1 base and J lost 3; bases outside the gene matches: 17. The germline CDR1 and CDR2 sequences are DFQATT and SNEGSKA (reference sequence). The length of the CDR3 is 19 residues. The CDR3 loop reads CSARGTSGGRGLSTDTQYF. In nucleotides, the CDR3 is TGCAGTGCTAGAGGGACTAGTGGCGGGAGGGGCTTATCGACAGATACGCAGTATTTT.

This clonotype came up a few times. CDR3 residues: CASSLSAGYKLFF. DNA for the CDR3: TGTGCCAGCAGTTTATCGGCAGGGTATAAACTGTTTTTT. The J gene is TRBJ1-4, the V gene TRBV12-3 or TRBV12-4, with a possible D match to TRBD1 (5 bases). Trimming pared 2 bases from V and 11 bases from J, leaving 12 bases between. The CDR3 contains 13 residues.

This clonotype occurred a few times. The CDR3 sequence is CASSYSAGQITGELFF. In DNA, the CDR3 is TGTGCCAGCAGTTACTCGGCGGGACAGATCACCGGGGAGCTGTTTTTT. This rearrangement joins TRBV6-2 or TRBV6-3 to TRBJ2-2, with TRBD1 as a possible D gene (7 bases). Trimming left V 0 bases short and J 4 bases short, with 12 bases between. CDR3 length equals 16 residues. Germline V gene lookup returns CDR1 MNHEY and CDR2 SVGEGT.

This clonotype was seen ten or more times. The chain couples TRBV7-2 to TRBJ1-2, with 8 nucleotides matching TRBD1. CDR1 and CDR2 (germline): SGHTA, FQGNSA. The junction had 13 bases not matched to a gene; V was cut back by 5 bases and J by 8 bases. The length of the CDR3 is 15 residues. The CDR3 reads CASSAQGGSLEGYTF. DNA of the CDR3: TGTGCCAGCAGCGCACAGGGGGGGTCGTTGGAAGGCTACACCTTC.

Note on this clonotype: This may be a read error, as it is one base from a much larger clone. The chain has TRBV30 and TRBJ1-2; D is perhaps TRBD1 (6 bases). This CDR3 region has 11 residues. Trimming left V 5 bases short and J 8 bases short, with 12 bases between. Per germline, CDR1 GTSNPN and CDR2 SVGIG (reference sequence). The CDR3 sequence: CAWSDSIGYTF. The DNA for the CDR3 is TGTGCCTGGTCGGACAGCATAGGCTACACCTTC.

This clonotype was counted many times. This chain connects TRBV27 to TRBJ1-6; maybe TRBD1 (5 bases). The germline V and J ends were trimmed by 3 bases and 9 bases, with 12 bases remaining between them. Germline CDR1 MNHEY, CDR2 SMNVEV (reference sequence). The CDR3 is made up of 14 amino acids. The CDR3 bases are TGTGCCAGCAGTTTGGGGGGGTGGGCTTCACCCCTCCACTTT. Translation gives CASSLGGWASPLHF.

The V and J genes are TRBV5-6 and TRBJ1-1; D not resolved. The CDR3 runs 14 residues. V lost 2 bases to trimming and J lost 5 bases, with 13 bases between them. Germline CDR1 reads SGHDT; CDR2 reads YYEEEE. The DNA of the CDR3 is TGTGCCAGCAGCTTAGGCGATCTCGGGACTGAAGCTTTCTTT. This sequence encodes CASSLGDLGTEAFF.

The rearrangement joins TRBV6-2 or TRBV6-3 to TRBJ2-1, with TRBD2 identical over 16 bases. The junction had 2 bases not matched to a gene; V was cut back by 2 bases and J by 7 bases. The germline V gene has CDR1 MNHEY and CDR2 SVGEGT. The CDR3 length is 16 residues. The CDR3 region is CASSYGTSGRGNEQFF. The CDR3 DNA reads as TGTGCCAGCAGTTACGGGACTAGCGGGAGGGGAAATGAGCAGTTCTTC.

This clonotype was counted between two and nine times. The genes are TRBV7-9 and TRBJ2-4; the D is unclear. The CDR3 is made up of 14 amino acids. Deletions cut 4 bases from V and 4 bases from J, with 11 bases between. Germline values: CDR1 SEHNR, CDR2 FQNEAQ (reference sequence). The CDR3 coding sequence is TGTGCCAGCAGCTCCCCCCCGCGGAAAAACATTCAGTACTTC. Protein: CASSSPPRKNIQYF.

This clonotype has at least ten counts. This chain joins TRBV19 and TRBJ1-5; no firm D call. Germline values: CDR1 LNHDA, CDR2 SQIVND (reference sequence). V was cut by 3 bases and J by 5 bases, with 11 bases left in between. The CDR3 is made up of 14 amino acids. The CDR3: CASSIEGPHQPQHF. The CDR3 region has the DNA TGTGCCAGTAGTATTGAAGGGCCTCATCAGCCCCAGCATTTT.

The chain's CDR3 is CASSLSELEAQYF. CDR3 sequence (DNA): TGTGCCAGCTCCCTTAGCGAGCTAGAGGCGCAGTATTTT. V usage is TRBV7-2 and J usage is TRBJ2-3; a possible D gene is TRBD2 (5 bases). This CDR3 has 13 residues. Trimming cost V 8 bases and J 10 bases, with 19 bases left between them. From germline, CDR1 is SGHTA and CDR2 FQGNSA.

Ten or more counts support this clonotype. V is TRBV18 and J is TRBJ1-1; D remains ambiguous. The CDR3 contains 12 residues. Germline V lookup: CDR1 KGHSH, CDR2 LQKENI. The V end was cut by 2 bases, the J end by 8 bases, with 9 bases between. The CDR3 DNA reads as TGTGCCAGCTCACCAGGGGTAGCGGAAGCTTTCTTT. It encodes CASSPGVAEAFF.

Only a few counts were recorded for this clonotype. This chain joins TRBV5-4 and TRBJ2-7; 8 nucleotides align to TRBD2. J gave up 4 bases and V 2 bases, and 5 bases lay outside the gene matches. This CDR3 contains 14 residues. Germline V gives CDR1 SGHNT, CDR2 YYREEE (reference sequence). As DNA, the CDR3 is TGTGCCAGCAGCTTCGGGGGGGTCTTTTACGAGCAGTACTTC. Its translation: CASSFGGVFYEQYF.

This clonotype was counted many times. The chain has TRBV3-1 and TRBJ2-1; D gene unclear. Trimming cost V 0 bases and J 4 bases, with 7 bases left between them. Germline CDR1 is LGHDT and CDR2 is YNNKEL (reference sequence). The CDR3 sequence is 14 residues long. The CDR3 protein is CASSQDGRYNEQFF. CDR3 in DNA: TGTGCCAGCAGCCAAGATGGTCGATACAATGAGCAGTTCTTC.

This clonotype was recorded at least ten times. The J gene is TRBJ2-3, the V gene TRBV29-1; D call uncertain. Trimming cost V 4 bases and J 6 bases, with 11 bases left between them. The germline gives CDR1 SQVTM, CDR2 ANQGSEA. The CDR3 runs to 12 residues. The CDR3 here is CSVARPPDTQYF. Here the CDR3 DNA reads TGCAGCGTTGCCAGGCCCCCGGATACGCAGTATTTT.

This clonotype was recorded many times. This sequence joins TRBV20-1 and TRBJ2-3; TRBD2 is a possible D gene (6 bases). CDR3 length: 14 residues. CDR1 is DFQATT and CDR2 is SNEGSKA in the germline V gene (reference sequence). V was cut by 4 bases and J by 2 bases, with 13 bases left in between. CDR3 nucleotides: TGCAGTGCTAATGAGGTAGCGGCCACAGATACGCAGTATTTT. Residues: CSANEVAATDTQYF.

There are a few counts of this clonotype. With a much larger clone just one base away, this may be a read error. The CDR3 protein is CASSLVSVETRYF. CDR3 coding DNA: TGTGCCAGCAGTTTAGTGTCGGTGGAGACCCGGTACTTC. This rearrangement joins TRBV12-3 or TRBV12-4 to TRBJ2-5; unclear D gene. CDR3 length equals 13 residues.